The rows below give T cell receptor beta chains drawn from one sample of a study. TCRdb analysed the 5' RACE reads with MiXCR anew, one entry per CDR3 protein. In the table there are roughly 10,000 distinct CDR3 sequences, 34% of which are singletons. The specimen was Tregs sorted from blood. The receptor set was obtained from a female donor with breast cancer. Both conserved end residues are part of each CDR3. A D gene is named only where the DNA matches it firmly. Size values are once, few and many counts, or a class for expanded clones, and some rows have none.

clone size	V gene	D gene	CDR3 length	J gene	CDR3 DNA	CDR3 protein
medium-sized	TRBV20-1	NA	17	TRBJ2-7	TGCAGTGCTAGGAGGGACCCGAGGACTACTTTCACCTACGAGCAGTACTTC	CSARRDPRTTFTYEQYF
NA	TRBV7-9	TRBD1	16	TRBJ2-5	TGTGCCAGCAGCCGCAGGTCCAAGGGGGCCCCGGAGACCCAGTACTTC	CASSRRSKGAPETQYF
few	TRBV29-1	NA	14	TRBJ2-1	TGCAGCGTTGATATCAGCGGAGTTTACAATGAGCAGTTCTTC	CSVDISGVYNEQFF
few	TRBV20-1	NA	13	TRBJ2-3	TGCAGTGCTAGAATCCAGGCCACAGATACGCAGTATTTT	CSARIQATDTQYF
medium-sized	TRBV4-3	NA	15	TRBJ2-5	TGCGCCAGCAGCCAAGAGGTGGGGCTTCGGAAGACCCAGTACTTC	CASSQEVGLRKTQYF
NA	TRBV7-2	NA	12	TRBJ2-3	TGTGCCAGCAGCTCGTACGCAGATACGCAGTATTTT	CASSSYADTQYF
NA	TRBV27	TRBD2	16	TRBJ2-1	TGTGCCAGCAGTTTATATGCGGGAGTGGTGTACAATGAGCAGTTCTTC	CASSLYAGVVYNEQFF
once	TRBV7-7	NA	12	TRBJ2-5	TGTGCTAGCAGCCCAAGGGTGGAGACCCAGTACTTC	CASSPRVETQYF
NA	TRBV3-1	TRBD1	18	TRBJ2-1	TGTGCCGGCAGCCAAGGAAGAAGGACAGGGAGCGGTAACAATGAGCAGTTCTTC	CAGSQGRRTGSGNNEQFF
NA	TRBV7-9	NA	15	TRBJ1-6	TGTGCCAGCAGCTTAGCAAGGACTTCGAATTCACCCCTCCACTTT	CASSLARTSNSPLHF
few	TRBV20-1	NA	14	TRBJ2-1	TGCAGTGCTTCCCGCGTAAGCTCCTACAATGAGCAGTTCTTC	CSASRVSSYNEQFF
NA	TRBV4-3	NA	16	TRBJ2-5	TGCGCCAGCAGCCGAGGAAGTTCGCAGGGAAAAGAGACCCAGTACTTC	CASSRGSSQGKETQYF
medium-sized	TRBV20-1	NA	14	TRBJ2-3	TGCAGTGCCTGGGGAGGGGGAACCACAGATACGCAGTATTTT	CSAWGGGTTDTQYF
NA	TRBV5-5	TRBD1	13	TRBJ2-1	TGTGCCAGCAGCTTGCCAGGGGGTTATGAGCAGTTCTTC	CASSLPGGYEQFF
NA	TRBV12-3/TRBV12-4	TRBD2	14	TRBJ2-1	TGTGCCAGCAGTTCGGGACTAGGTCGGGTAGGGCAGTTCTTC	CASSSGLGRVGQFF
medium-sized	TRBV4-2	TRBD1	14	TRBJ2-3	TGTGCCAGCAGCCAGCAGGGGGATACAGATACGCAGTATTTT	CASSQQGDTDTQYF
medium-sized	TRBV27	TRBD2	14	TRBJ2-1	TGTGCCAGCAGTTCCCGACTAGCGGGAGCCCAGCAGTTCTTC	CASSSRLAGAQQFF
medium-sized	TRBV3-1	NA	13	TRBJ1-2	TGTGCCGGTCAGGGAGGATCTATCCAAGGCTACACCTTC	CAGQGGSIQGYTF
few	TRBV7-2	TRBD2	18	TRBJ2-1	TGTGCCAGCAGCTCGAGAGGGACTAGCGGCAGCTCCTACAATGAGCAGTTCTTC	CASSSRGTSGSSYNEQFF
NA	TRBV5-1	NA	15	TRBJ2-5	TGCGCCAGCAGCGTGGGGTCCTTAGAGGTAGAAACCCAGTACTTC	CASSVGSLEVETQYF
few	TRBV20-1	NA	14	TRBJ2-5	TGCAGTGCCCGTTCCCCCAGGCAAGGGGAGACCCAGTACTTC	CSARSPRQGETQYF
NA	TRBV20-1	NA	18	TRBJ2-2	TGCAGTGCTCCTCGGCAGAGGCAAAACCAACGACGTCCCGGGGAGCTGTTTTTT	CSAPRQRQNQRRPGELFF
NA	TRBV3-1	NA	15	TRBJ2-2	TGTGCCAGCAGCCAAGGCCCTGGGAGTGGGGGGGAGCTGTTTTTT	CASSQGPGSGGELFF
medium-sized	TRBV7-8	NA	13	TRBJ2-5	TGTGCCAGCAGCCGTGGACAACAAGAGACCCAGTACTTC	CASSRGQQETQYF
few	TRBV18	NA	16	TRBJ2-3	TGTGCCAGCTCACCCACAGGGCTTCATGGCACAGATACGCAGTATTTT	CASSPTGLHGTDTQYF
few	TRBV4-3	NA	15	TRBJ2-2	TGCGCCAGCAGCCAAGATCTGGGGTTCGGCGGGGAGCTGTTTTTT	CASSQDLGFGGELFF
medium-sized	TRBV6-6	TRBD1	16	TRBJ1-2	TGTGCCAGCAGGGGCGGGATGGGACAGGGACCGTATGGCTACACCTTC	CASRGGMGQGPYGYTF
NA	TRBV7-2	NA	13	TRBJ2-6	TGTGCCAGTAAGAGGTCTGGGGCCAACGTCCTGACTTTC	CASKRSGANVLTF
few	TRBV6-2/TRBV6-3	TRBD2	18	TRBJ2-1	TGTGCCAGCAGTTACAGGGCAGGGAGGGCTTTTTCCGGCAATGAGCAGTTCTTC	CASSYRAGRAFSGNEQFF
NA	TRBV20-1	NA	14	TRBJ1-1	TGCAGTACTGAAGACCGGGGGTTGAACACTGAAGCTTTCTTT	CSTEDRGLNTEAFF
NA	TRBV5-1	NA	16	TRBJ1-3	TGCGCCAGCAGCTTGTTAGCAGCAGGCTCTGGAAACACCATATATTTT	CASSLLAAGSGNTIYF
NA	TRBV7-9	NA	13	TRBJ1-2	TGTGCCAGCAGCAACCCGGGCTCCTATGGCTACACCTTC	CASSNPGSYGYTF
NA	TRBV6-5	NA	15	TRBJ1-1	TGTGCCAGCAGTTACTCGAGGACAGCGAACACTGAAGCTTTCTTT	CASSYSRTANTEAFF
NA	TRBV20-1	NA	12	TRBJ1-5	TGCAGTGCTAGAGCGGGGTTTCAGCCCCAGCATTTT	CSARAGFQPQHF
few	TRBV6-2/TRBV6-3	NA	13	TRBJ1-2	TGTGCCAGCAGTTCCTCCGGAAGCTATGGCTACACCTTC	CASSSSGSYGYTF
medium-sized	TRBV29-1	NA	12	TRBJ1-2	TGCAGCGGCGAGGGGCCTAGGTATGGCTACACCTTC	CSGEGPRYGYTF
medium-sized	TRBV5-1	NA	16	TRBJ1-2	TGCGCCAGCAGCTTGGACGGGCACGAAGGGGTGAGCGGCTACACCTTC	CASSLDGHEGVSGYTF
medium-sized	TRBV6-2/TRBV6-3	TRBD1	14	TRBJ1-5	TGTGCCAGCAGCTACAGGGGAATCACACAGCCCCAGCATTTT	CASSYRGITQPQHF
NA	TRBV12-3/TRBV12-4	NA	14	TRBJ2-1	TGTGCCAGCAGTAACGTGGGGTTGGGCAATGAGCAGTTCTTC	CASSNVGLGNEQFF
few	TRBV20-1	NA	13	TRBJ1-6	TGCACCCAACGGGGGGCGAGAGGTTCACCCCTCCACTTT	CTQRGARGSPLHF
NA	TRBV5-1	NA	14	TRBJ2-5	TGCGCCAGCAGCTTGCCCGGGGAGTTGGAGACCCAGTACTTC	CASSLPGELETQYF
medium-sized	TRBV25-1	NA	17	TRBJ1-1	TGTGCCAGCAGTGTAACGACCCCCCAGAGCGGGAACACTGAAGCTTTCTTT	CASSVTTPQSGNTEAFF
few	TRBV28	TRBD1	15	TRBJ2-7	TGTGCCAGCAGTTTCCGGGACAGGGGCTTGGGAGAGCAGTACTTC	CASSFRDRGLGEQYF
medium-sized	TRBV4-3	NA	15	TRBJ1-1	TGCGCCAGCAGCCAATGGGCAGAGAAGAACACTGAAGCTTTCTTT	CASSQWAEKNTEAFF
NA	TRBV30	NA	14	TRBJ2-7	TGTGCCTGGAGTCGAGGACTACAGACCTACGAGCAGTACTTC	CAWSRGLQTYEQYF
few	TRBV7-6	TRBD2	13	TRBJ2-1	TGTGCCAGCAGCGAGGGACTAGCGTGGGAGCAGTTCTTC	CASSEGLAWEQFF
few	TRBV20-1	NA	14	TRBJ1-5	TGCAGTGCTAGAGGTCAGGGAAGCAATCAGCCCCAGCATTTT	CSARGQGSNQPQHF
NA	TRBV27	NA	14	TRBJ2-1	TGTGCCAGCAGTTTGTTGGCCATCTCCCATGAGCAGTTCTTC	CASSLLAISHEQFF
NA	TRBV4-3	NA	15	TRBJ2-1	TGCGCCAGCAGCCAAGACCCGATACCCCCCAATGAGCAGTTCTTC	CASSQDPIPPNEQFF
NA	TRBV5-1	TRBD1	15	TRBJ2-3	TGCGCCAGCAGCTTTGGGACAGATAACACAGATACGCAGTATTTT	CASSFGTDNTDTQYF
NA	TRBV5-1	NA	15	TRBJ1-5	TGCGCCAGCAGCTTGGTAGGGGGATACAATCAGCCCCAGCATTTT	CASSLVGGYNQPQHF
NA	TRBV5-1	NA	16	TRBJ2-4	TGCGCCAGCAGCTTACAGGGCCTCGTAGGCAAAAACATTCAGTACTTC	CASSLQGLVGKNIQYF
few	TRBV6-5	TRBD2	15	TRBJ2-1	TGTGCCAGCAGTAGGGTAGCGGGAGCTGAGGATGAGCAGTTCTTC	CASSRVAGAEDEQFF
NA	TRBV27	NA	14	TRBJ1-2	TGTGCCAGCAGTGCGAGTCTTAAGGGCTATGGCTACACCTTC	CASSASLKGYGYTF